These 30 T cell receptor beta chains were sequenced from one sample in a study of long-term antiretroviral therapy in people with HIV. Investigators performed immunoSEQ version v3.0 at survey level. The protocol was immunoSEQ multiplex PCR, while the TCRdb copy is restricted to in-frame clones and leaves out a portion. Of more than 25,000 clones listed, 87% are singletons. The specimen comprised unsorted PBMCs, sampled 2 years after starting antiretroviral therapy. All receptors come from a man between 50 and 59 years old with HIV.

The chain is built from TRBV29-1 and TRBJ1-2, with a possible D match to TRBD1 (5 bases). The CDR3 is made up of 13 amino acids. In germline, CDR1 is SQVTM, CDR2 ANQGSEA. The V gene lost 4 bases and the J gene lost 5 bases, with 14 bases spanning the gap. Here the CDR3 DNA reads TGCAGCGTTGCTGGCAGGGAGGAATATGGCTACACCTTC. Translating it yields CSVAGREEYGYTF.

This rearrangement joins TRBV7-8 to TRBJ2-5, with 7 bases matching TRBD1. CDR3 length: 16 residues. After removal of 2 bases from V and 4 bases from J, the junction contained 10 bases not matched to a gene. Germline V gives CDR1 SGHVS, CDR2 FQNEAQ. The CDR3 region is CASSLYSAGGGETQYF. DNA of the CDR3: TGTGCCAGCAGCTTATATTCGGCAGGGGGTGGAGAGACCCAGTACTTC.

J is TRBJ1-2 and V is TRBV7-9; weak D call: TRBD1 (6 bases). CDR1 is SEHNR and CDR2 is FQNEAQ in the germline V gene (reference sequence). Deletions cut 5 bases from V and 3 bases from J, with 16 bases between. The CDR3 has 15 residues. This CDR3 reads CASSILQGGDYGYTF. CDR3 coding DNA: TGTGCCAGCAGCATCCTACAGGGCGGGGACTATGGCTACACCTTC.

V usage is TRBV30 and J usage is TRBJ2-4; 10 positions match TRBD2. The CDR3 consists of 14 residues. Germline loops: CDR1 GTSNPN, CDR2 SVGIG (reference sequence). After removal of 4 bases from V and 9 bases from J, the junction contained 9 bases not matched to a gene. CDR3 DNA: TGTGCCTGGACCCCCTGGACTAGCGGAGGCATTCAGTACTTC. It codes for CAWTPWTSGGIQYF.

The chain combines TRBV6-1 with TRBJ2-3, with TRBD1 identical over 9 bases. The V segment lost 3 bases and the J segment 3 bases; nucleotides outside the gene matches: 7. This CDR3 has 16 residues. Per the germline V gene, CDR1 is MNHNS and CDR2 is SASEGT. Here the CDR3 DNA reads TGTGCCAGCAGTGATGGACCGGGACAGGGAACAGATACGCAGTATTTT. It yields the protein CASSDGPGQGTDTQYF.

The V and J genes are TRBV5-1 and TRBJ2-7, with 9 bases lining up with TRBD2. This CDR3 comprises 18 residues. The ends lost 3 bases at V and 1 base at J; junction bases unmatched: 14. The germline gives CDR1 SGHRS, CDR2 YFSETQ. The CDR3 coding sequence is TGCGCCAGCAGCTCTGAAATAAGCGGGGGGCTCCCTTCCTACGAGCAGTACTTC. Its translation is CASSSEISGGLPSYEQYF.

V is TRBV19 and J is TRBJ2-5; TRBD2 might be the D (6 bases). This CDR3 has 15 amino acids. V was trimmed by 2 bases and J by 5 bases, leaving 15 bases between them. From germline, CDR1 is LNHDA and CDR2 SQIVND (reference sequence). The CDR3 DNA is TGTGCCAGTAGTATATCGGACTACTCATTGGAGACCCAGTACTTC. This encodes CASSISDYSLETQYF.

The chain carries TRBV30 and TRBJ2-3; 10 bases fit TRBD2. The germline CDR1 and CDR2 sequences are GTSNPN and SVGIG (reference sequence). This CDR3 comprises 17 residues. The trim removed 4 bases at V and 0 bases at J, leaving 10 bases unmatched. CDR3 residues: CAWTLAGAPTSTDTQYF. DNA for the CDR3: TGTGCCTGGACCCTAGCGGGGGCCCCCACAAGCACAGATACGCAGTATTTT. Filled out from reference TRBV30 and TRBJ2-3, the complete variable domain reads SQTIHQWPATLVQPVGSPLSLECTVEGTSNPNLYWYRQAAGRGLQLLFYSVGIGQISSEVPQNLSASRPQDRQFILSSKKLLLSDSGFYLCAWTLAGAPTSTDTQYFGPGTRLTVL.

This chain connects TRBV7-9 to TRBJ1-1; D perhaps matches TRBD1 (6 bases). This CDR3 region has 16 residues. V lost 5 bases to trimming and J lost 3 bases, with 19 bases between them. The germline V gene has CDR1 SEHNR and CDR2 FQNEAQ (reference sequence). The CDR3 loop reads CASSPRTGYGDTEAFF. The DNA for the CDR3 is TGTGCCAGCAGCCCCCGTACAGGGTATGGTGACACTGAAGCTTTCTTT.

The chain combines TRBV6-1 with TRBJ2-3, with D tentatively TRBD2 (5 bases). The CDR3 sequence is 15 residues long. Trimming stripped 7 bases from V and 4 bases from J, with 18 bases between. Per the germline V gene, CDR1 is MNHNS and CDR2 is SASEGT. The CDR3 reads CASTPGGYLADTQYF. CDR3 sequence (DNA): TGTGCCAGCACTCCGGGCGGGTACCTGGCAGATACGCAGTATTTT.

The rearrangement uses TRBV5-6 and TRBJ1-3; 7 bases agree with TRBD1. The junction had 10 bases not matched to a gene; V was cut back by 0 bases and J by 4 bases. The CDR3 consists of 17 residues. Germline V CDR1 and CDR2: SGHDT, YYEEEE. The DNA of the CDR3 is TGTGCCAGCAGCTTGGCCCGTACAGGGGTGCTCGGAAACACCATATATTTT. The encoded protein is CASSLARTGVLGNTIYF.

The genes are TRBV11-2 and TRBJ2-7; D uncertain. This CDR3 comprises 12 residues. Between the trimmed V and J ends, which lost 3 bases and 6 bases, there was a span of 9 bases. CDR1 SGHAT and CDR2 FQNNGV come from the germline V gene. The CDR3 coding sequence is TGTGCCAGCAGCTTGGGTTCTGTCGAGCAGTACTTC. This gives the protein CASSLGSVEQYF.

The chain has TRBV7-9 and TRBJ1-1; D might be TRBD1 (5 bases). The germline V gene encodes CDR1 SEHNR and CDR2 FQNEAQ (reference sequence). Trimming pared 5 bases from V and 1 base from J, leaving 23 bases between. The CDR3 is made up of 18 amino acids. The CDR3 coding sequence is TGTGCCAGCAGCCGAGGGACGCTAGGCCGCGGGGGGAACACTGAAGCTTTCTTT. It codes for CASSRGTLGRGGNTEAFF.

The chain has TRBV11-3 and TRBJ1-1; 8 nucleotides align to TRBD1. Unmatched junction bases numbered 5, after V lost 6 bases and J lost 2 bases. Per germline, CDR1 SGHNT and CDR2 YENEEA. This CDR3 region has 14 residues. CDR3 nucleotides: TGTGCCAGCAGGGATGCAGGGGGCAACACTGAAGCTTTCTTT. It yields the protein CASRDAGGNTEAFF.

CDR3 region: CAGGAGASTDTQYF. The CDR3 DNA sequence: TGTGCCGGGGGTGCGGGGGCTAGCACAGATACGCAGTATTTT. The chain links TRBV28 to TRBJ2-3; a weak D match, TRBD2 (7 bases). V lost 11 bases and J lost 0, with 15 bases in between. The CDR3 runs 14 residues. CDR1 is MDHEN and CDR2 is SYDVKM in the germline V gene. Full variable domain (remainder filled in from reference TRBV28 and TRBJ2-3): DVKVTQSSRYLVKRTGEKVFLECVQDMDHENMFWYRQDPGLGLRLIYFSYDVKMKEKGDIPEGYSVSREKKERFSLILESASTNQTSMYLCAGGAGASTDTQYFGPGTRLTVL.

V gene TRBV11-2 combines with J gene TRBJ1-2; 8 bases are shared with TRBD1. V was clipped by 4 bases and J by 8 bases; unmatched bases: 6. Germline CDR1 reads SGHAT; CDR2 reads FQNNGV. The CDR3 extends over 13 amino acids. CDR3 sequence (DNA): TGTGCCAGCAGCTCCGGGACAGGAGTCGGCTACACCTTC. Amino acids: CASSSGTGVGYTF.

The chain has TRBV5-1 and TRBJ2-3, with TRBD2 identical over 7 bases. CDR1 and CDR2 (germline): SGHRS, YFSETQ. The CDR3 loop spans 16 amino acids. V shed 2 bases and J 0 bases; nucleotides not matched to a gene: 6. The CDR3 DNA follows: TGCGCCAGCAGCTTAAAGCTAGCGGCTAGCACAGATACGCAGTATTTT. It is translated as CASSLKLAASTDTQYF.

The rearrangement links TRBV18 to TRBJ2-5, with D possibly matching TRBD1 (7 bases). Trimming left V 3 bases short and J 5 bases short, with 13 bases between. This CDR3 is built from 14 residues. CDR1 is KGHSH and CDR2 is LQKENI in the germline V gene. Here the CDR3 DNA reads TGTGCCAGCTCACCCCAGGGGGGACCCGAGACCCAGTACTTC. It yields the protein CASSPQGGPETQYF.

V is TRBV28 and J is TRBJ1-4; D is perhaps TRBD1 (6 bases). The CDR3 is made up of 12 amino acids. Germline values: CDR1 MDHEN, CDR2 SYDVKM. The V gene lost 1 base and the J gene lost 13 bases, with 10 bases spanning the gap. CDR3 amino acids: CASSLYQQGLFF. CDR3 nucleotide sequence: TGTGCCAGCAGTTTATACCAACAGGGACTGTTTTTT.

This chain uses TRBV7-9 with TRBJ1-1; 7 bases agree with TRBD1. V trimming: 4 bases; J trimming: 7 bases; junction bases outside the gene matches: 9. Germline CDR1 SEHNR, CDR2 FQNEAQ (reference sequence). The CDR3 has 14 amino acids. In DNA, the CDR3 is TGTGCCAGCAGCTCTTTTTTGGACAGGTATGAAGCTTTCTTT. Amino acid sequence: CASSSFLDRYEAFF.

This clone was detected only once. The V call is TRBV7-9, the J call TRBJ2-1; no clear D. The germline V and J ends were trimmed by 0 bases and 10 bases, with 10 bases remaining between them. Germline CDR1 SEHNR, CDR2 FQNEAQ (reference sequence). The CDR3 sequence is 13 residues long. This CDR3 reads CASSLAAQREQFF. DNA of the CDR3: TGTGCCAGCAGCTTAGCGGCCCAACGCGAGCAGTTCTTC.

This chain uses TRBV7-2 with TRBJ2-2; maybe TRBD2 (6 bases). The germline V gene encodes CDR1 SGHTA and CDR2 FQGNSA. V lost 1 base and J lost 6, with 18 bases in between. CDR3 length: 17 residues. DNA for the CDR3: TGTGCCAGCAGCTTAGGGTCGGCGGGGCCCTCCGCCGGGGAGCTGTTTTTT. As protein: CASSLGSAGPSAGELFF.

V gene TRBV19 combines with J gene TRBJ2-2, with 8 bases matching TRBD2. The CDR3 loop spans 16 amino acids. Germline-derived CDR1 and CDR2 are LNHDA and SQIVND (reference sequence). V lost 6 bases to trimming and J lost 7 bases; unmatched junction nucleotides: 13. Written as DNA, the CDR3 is TGTGCCAGTAGGTCCTGGACTAGCCGGTTTGACGGGGAGCTGTTTTTT. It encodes CASRSWTSRFDGELFF. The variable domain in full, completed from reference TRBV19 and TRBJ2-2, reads DGGITQSPKYLFRKEGQNVTLSCEQNLNHDAMYWYRQDPGQGLRLIYYSQIVNDFQKGDIAEGYSVSREKKESFPLTVTSAQKNPTAFYLCASRSWTSRFDGELFFGEGSRLTVL.

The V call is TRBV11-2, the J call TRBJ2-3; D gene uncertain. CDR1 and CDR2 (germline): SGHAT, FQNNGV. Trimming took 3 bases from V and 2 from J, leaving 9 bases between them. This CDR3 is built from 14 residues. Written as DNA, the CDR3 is TGTGCCAGCAGCTTCTTGGGTCTCACAGATACGCAGTATTTT. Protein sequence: CASSFLGLTDTQYF.

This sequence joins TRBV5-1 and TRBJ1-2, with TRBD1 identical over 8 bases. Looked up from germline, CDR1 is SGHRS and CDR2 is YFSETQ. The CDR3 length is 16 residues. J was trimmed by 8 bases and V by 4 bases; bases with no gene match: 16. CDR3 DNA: TGCGCCAGCAGCGTAGCCGGGACAGGTCTCGTCGGAGGCTACACCTTC. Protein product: CASSVAGTGLVGGYTF. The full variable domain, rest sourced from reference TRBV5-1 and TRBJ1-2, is KAGVTQTPRYLIKTRGQQVTLSCSPISGHRSVSWYQQTPGQGLQFLFEYFSETQRNKGNFPGRFSGRQFSNSRSEMNVSTLELGDSALYLCASSVAGTGLVGGYTFGSGTRLTVV.

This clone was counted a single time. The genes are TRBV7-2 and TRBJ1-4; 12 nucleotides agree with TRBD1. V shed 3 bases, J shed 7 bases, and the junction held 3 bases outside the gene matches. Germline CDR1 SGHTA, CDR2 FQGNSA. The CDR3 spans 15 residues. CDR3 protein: CASSLGQGAVEKLFF. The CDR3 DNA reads TGTGCCAGCAGCTTGGGACAGGGGGCTGTTGAAAAACTGTTTTTT.

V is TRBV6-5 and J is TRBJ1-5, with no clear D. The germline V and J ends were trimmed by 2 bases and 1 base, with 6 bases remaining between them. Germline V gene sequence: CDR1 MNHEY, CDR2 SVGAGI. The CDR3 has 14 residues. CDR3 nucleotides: TGTGCCAGCAGTTACCACCGAAGCAATCAGCCCCAGCATTTT. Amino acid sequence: CASSYHRSNQPQHF.

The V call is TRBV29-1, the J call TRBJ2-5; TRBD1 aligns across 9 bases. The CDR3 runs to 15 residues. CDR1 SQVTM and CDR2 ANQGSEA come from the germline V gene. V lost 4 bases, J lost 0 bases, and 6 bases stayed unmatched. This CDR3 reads CSVGGQGLYQETQYF. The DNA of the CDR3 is TGCAGCGTTGGGGGACAGGGCCTGTACCAAGAGACCCAGTACTTC.

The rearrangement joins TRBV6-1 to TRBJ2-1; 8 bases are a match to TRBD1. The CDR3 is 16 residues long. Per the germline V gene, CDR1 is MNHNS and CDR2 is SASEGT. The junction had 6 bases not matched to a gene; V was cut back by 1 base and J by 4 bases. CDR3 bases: TGTGCCAGCAGTGAAGTTCGGGGGACAGGATACAATGAGCAGTTCTTC. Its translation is CASSEVRGTGYNEQFF.

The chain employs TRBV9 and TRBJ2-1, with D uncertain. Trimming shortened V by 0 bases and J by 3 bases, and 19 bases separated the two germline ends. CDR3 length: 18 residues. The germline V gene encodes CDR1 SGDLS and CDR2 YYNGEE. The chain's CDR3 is CASSVGTLLLGDYNEQFF. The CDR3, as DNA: TGTGCCAGCAGCGTAGGAACCCTCCTCTTAGGTGACTACAATGAGCAGTTCTTC.